These T cell receptor beta chains were read from a single sample in a study of control samples from healthy donors and cancer patients. Assay used: immunoSEQ multiplex PCR; TCRdb lists only in-frame clones, some missing. The sample carries around 26,000 clones, approximately 85% recorded once. The sequenced material came from PBMCs. All receptors come from a man in his 60s with colorectal cancer. The CDR3 runs from the conserved cysteine through the conserved F or W. A D gene is named only where the DNA matches it firmly. Expanded clones get a size class; other rows say once, few or many, or leave the size out.

J gene | D gene | clone size | V gene | CDR3 DNA | CDR3 protein
TRBJ2-5 | TRBD1 | few | TRBV10-3 | TGTGCCACACTGGGACAGGGGGCGAGAGAGACCCAGTACTTC | CATLGQGARETQYF
TRBJ1-1 | TRBD1 | - | TRBV5-1 | TGCGCCAGCAGCTCTACAGGGGTGAACACTGAAGCTTTCTTT | CASSSTGVNTEAFF
TRBJ2-1 | - | - | TRBV7-6 | TGTGCCAGCAGCTTTTCCGGGACTCAGCTGGTCTTC | CASSFSGTQLVF
TRBJ2-1 | TRBD2 | - | TRBV5-1 | TGCGCCAGCAGCGCGGGGGACGGCAGCTCCTACAATGAGCAGTTCTTC | CASSAGDGSSYNEQFF
TRBJ1-2 | - | few | TRBV6-6 | TGTGCCAGCAGCCCCGTAGGCAACTATGGCTACACCTTC | CASSPVGNYGYTF
TRBJ1-2 | TRBD1 | - | TRBV6-5 | TGTGCCAGCAGCGCCGGGACAGATGGCTACACCTTC | CASSAGTDGYTF
TRBJ1-6 | TRBD1 | - | TRBV3-1/TRBV3-2 | TGTGCCAGCAGCCGACAGGGTTTGAGCTCACCCCTCCACTTT | CASSRQGLSSPLHF
TRBJ2-2 | - | - | TRBV5-5 | TGTGCCAGCAGCTTGCTACCAGGGGTCGCCGGGGAGCTGTTTTTT | CASSLLPGVAGELFF
TRBJ1-1 | - | once | TRBV14 | TGTGCCAGCAGCCAAGAAGGGATACTCCAAAACACTGAAGCTTTCTTT | CASSQEGILQNTEAFF
TRBJ1-1 | TRBD1 | - | TRBV3-1/TRBV3-2 | TGTGCCAGCAGCCAAGATGGAAAACAGGGGATGAACACTGAAGCTTTCTTT | CASSQDGKQGMNTEAFF
TRBJ2-5 | - | - | TRBV15 | TGTGCCACCAGCAGAGATTTCCCGGGGCGGTACCAAGAGACCCAGTACTTC | CATSRDFPGRYQETQYF
TRBJ1-2 | TRBD1 | - | TRBV6-2/TRBV6-3 | TGTGCCAGCAGTTACCCCAGGACAGGGAGAATCGGGAATGGCTACACCTTC | CASSYPRTGRIGNGYTF
TRBJ1-4 | - | - | TRBV7-9 | TGTGCCAGCACCGGTGGCGGTGAAAAACTGTTTTTT | CASTGGGEKLFF
TRBJ2-3 | TRBD1 | - | TRBV6-5 | TGTGCCAGCAGAGGCGGACAGGTTATCACAGATACGCAGTATTTT | CASRGGQVITDTQYF
TRBJ2-2 | - | - | TRBV18 | TGTGCCAGCTCACCACCGCATCGGTCCAGCGGGGAGCTGTTTTTT | CASSPPHRSSGELFF
TRBJ1-4 | TRBD1 | - | TRBV5-1 | TGCGCCAGCAGCCTGACGACAGGGGGCTCGGAAAAACTGTTTTTT | CASSLTTGGSEKLFF
TRBJ1-3 | - | - | TRBV4-3 | TGCGCCAGCAGCCAAGAGTGGCACCCGTGGCAGAGCTCTGGAAACACCATATATTTT | CASSQEWHPWQSSGNTIYF
TRBJ1-1 | - | few | TRBV9 | TGTGCCAGCAGCGTAGAGGGACGACCAGGGGCTGAAGCTTTCTTT | CASSVEGRPGAEAFF
TRBJ1-6 | TRBD1 | - | TRBV9 | TGTGCCAGCAGCGAGGGACAGGGAGCTTATAATTCACCCCTCCACTTT | CASSEGQGAYNSPLHF
TRBJ2-2 | - | - | TRBV9 | TGTGCCAGCAGCGTAGCGACTACAGCGAACACCGGGGAGCTGTTTTTT | CASSVATTANTGELFF
TRBJ1-4 | - | - | TRBV5-1 | TGCGCCAGCAGCCCACCGGACTCTGAAAAACTGTTTTTT | CASSPPDSEKLFF
TRBJ2-3 | - | - | TRBV2 | TGTGCCAGCAGACTAGCAGGAGATACGCAGTATTTT | CASRLAGDTQYF
TRBJ1-5 | - | - | TRBV5-5 | TGTGCCAGCAGCTTGGGGGTGGACTTCACTCAGCCCCAGCATTTT | CASSLGVDFTQPQHF
TRBJ2-5 | TRBD1 | - | TRBV11-3 | TGTGCCAGCAGCTCTACAGGGGACAGGGTAGAGACCCAGTACTTC | CASSSTGDRVETQYF
TRBJ2-5 | TRBD2 | - | TRBV14 | TGTGCCAGCAGCCCCCTCCCGCGGGGGGCCCAAGAGACCCAGTACTTC | CASSPLPRGAQETQYF
TRBJ2-1 | - | once | TRBV5-6 | TGTGCCAGCAGCTTTCTTAGGGGGTCCTACAATGAGCAGTTCTTC | CASSFLRGSYNEQFF
TRBJ1-2 | TRBD1 | - | TRBV5-1 | TGCGCCAGCAGCTCGGACAGGGCAGGCATATATGGCTACACCTTC | CASSSDRAGIYGYTF